This TCR beta chain comes out of a study of beta chain features in type 1 diabetes. Expressed TCRB transcripts were sequenced because the entire RNA isolate underwent reverse transcription. The method was immunoSEQ multiplex PCR; TCRdb's version includes in-frame clones alone and lacks a portion of them. The sample records 130,000 to 150,000 clones, nearly 50% being singletons. The length of the CDR3 is 16 residues. V gave up 2 bases and J gave up 4 bases; unmatched junction bases: 8. Germline loops: CDR1 SEHNR, CDR2 FQNEAQ (reference sequence). The sample comprised Tregs from blood. This receptor was identified in a man between 18 and 35 years old in good health. The chain joins TRBV7-9 to TRBJ2-1; 7 nucleotides align to TRBD2. The DNA of the CDR3 is TGTGCCAGCAGCTTAAGAGGCCAGGGACTATACAATGAGCAGTTCTTC. Translation gives CASSLRGQGLYNEQFF.